This entry lists 21 T cell receptor beta chains sequenced from one sample in a study of T cell responses to AZD1222 COVID-19 vaccine. Data came from immunoSEQ multiplex PCR; TCRdb stores just in-frame clones and leaves some out. In the table there are around 30,000 clones, roughly 93% of which are singletons. The sequences come from peripheral blood, collected on day 0 of AZD1222 vaccination. The receptors originated from an adult in good health.

This chain links TRBV28 with TRBJ1-2, with 9 nucleotides matching TRBD1. From germline, CDR1 is MDHEN and CDR2 SYDVKM. Germline trimming cut 6 bases from V and 7 bases from J; bases unmatched to any gene: 12. This CDR3 region has 15 residues. CDR3 region: CASRDTGTGSGGYTF. The CDR3 DNA follows: TGTGCCAGCAGGGATACCGGGACAGGGTCTGGTGGCTACACCTTC.

This chain links TRBV9 with TRBJ1-1, with D possibly matching TRBD1 (5 bases). CDR3 size: 12 residues. The V gene lost 3 bases and the J gene lost 4 bases, with 7 bases spanning the gap. The germline V gene encodes CDR1 SGDLS and CDR2 YYNGEE. The CDR3 loop is CASSGGSTEAFF. As DNA, the CDR3 is TGTGCCAGCAGCGGGGGGAGCACTGAAGCTTTCTTT.

In its sample, this clone was seen once. The V gene is TRBV2, the J gene TRBJ2-7; 8 positions agree with TRBD1. The CDR3 has 14 amino acids. V shed 6 bases and J 6 bases; nucleotides not matched to a gene: 10. From germline, CDR1 is SNHLY and CDR2 FYNNEI. CDR3 nucleotides: TGTGCCAGCAGGCTCGGACAGGGTGTAGTCGAGCAGTACTTC. Its translation: CASRLGQGVVEQYF.

This chain uses TRBV4-1 with TRBJ1-2, with 7 positions matching TRBD1. The germline gives CDR1 MGHRA, CDR2 YSYEKL. The V segment lost 0 bases and the J segment 6 bases; nucleotides outside the gene matches: 7. There are 15 residues in the CDR3. This CDR3 reads CASSQEGGLADGYTF. In DNA form, the CDR3 reads TGCGCCAGCAGCCAAGAAGGGGGCCTTGCCGATGGCTACACCTTC.

The chain carries TRBV29-1 and TRBJ2-3; TRBD2 is a possible D gene (6 bases). CDR3 size: 14 residues. Germline V gives CDR1 SQVTM, CDR2 ANQGSEA. Trimming left V 4 bases short and J 4 bases short, with 15 bases between. The CDR3 reads CSVVKDGGPDTQYF. The CDR3 bases are TGCAGCGTTGTGAAGGACGGAGGGCCAGATACGCAGTATTTT.

V is TRBV9 and J is TRBJ1-1; D call uncertain. Between the trimmed V and J ends, which lost 1 base and 4 bases, there was a span of 8 bases. The CDR3 runs to 13 residues. Germline V gives CDR1 SGDLS, CDR2 YYNGEE. CDR3 sequence (DNA): TGTGCCAGCAGCGTATTCGGTGGCACTGAAGCTTTCTTT. It yields the protein CASSVFGGTEAFF.

This chain links TRBV19 with TRBJ2-3; 10 nucleotides agree with TRBD2. J lost 6 bases, V lost 6 bases, and 6 bases had no gene match. The CDR3 consists of 14 residues. CDR1 LNHDA and CDR2 SQIVND come from the germline V gene (reference sequence). CDR3 residues: CASRLSGGRDTQYF. CDR3 nucleotides: TGTGCCAGTAGACTTAGCGGGGGGCGTGATACGCAGTATTTT.

V gene TRBV7-2 combines with J gene TRBJ1-2; maybe TRBD1 (5 bases). The ends were cut back, 1 base at V and 7 bases at J, with 13 bases in the middle. The length of the CDR3 is 14 residues. Per germline, CDR1 SGHTA and CDR2 FQGNSA. CDR3 bases: TGTGCCAGCAGCTTAGGGTTCTCAGGGAGTGGCTACACCTTC. Encoded protein: CASSLGFSGSGYTF.

DNA for the CDR3: TGTGCCAGCAGCTTGGGGAGCAGGCGGGGGGATGGCTACACCTTC. Translation: CASSLGSRRGDGYTF. The V call is TRBV5-4, the J call TRBJ1-2, with D tentatively TRBD1 (5 bases). This CDR3 has 15 residues. V was pared by 0 bases and J by 6 bases, with 15 bases between. Germline assignment: CDR1 SGHNT and CDR2 YYREEE (reference sequence).

The chain uses TRBV5-6 and TRBJ1-5; no clear D. The CDR3 has 14 residues. V lost 0 bases and J 0 bases, leaving 4 bases between the germline ends. Germline lookup yields CDR1 SGHDT and CDR2 YYEEEE. In DNA, the CDR3 is TGTGCCAGCAGCTTGGGTGGTAGCAATCAGCCCCAGCATTTT. Translation gives CASSLGGSNQPQHF.

J is TRBJ1-2 and V is TRBV6-1; TRBD1 matches 8 bases. The germline CDR1 and CDR2 sequences are MNHNS and SASEGT. This CDR3 is built from 14 residues. V trimming: 1 base; J trimming: 2 bases; junction bases outside the gene matches: 0. The CDR3 sequence is CASSEGQGNYGYTF. The CDR3 DNA sequence: TGTGCCAGCAGTGAAGGACAGGGGAACTATGGCTACACCTTC.

The gene calls are TRBV19 and TRBJ1-5, with unresolved D. Trimming cost V 4 bases and J 0 bases, with 7 bases left between them. CDR3 length: 14 residues. Germline V gene lookup returns CDR1 LNHDA and CDR2 SQIVND (reference sequence). CDR3 nucleotide sequence: TGTGCCAGTAGTACGGATTATAGCAATCAGCCCCAGCATTTT. It encodes CASSTDYSNQPQHF.

The J gene is TRBJ1-5, the V gene TRBV28; 9 bases are shared with TRBD1. The J segment lost 6 bases and the V segment lost 0 bases, leaving 9 bases of the junction unmatched. Germline V gives CDR1 MDHEN, CDR2 SYDVKM. CDR3 size: 17 residues. The CDR3 coding sequence is TGTGCCAGCAGTTTATGGAAGACCGGGACAGGGTCTCAGCCCCAGCATTTT. It translates to CASSLWKTGTGSQPQHF.

The V gene is TRBV7-9, the J gene TRBJ2-7; D possibly corresponds to TRBD2 (6 bases). Trimming removed 4 bases from V and 7 bases from J, with 8 bases in between. CDR3 length: 11 amino acids. Germline V gene data show CDR1 as SEHNR and CDR2 as FQNEAQ (reference sequence). CDR3 sequence (DNA): TGTGCCAGCAGCTGGAGGGGAGAGCAGTACTTC. Amino acid sequence: CASSWRGEQYF.

The chain carries TRBV27 and TRBJ1-4; the D gene is possibly TRBD1 (6 bases). The CDR3 contains 11 residues. Deletions cut 6 bases from V and 11 bases from J, with 10 bases between. Per germline, CDR1 MNHEY and CDR2 SMNVEV (reference sequence). CDR3 protein: CASRTQGKLFF. The CDR3 DNA reads TGTGCCAGCAGAACCCAGGGGAAACTGTTTTTT.

The chain recombines TRBV6-5 with TRBJ2-7; D remains unclear. CDR1 is MNHEY and CDR2 is SVGAGI in the germline V gene. V was pared by 4 bases and J by 1 base, with 8 bases between. The CDR3 consists of 13 residues. The CDR3 region is CASSSADSYEQYF. The CDR3, as DNA: TGTGCCAGCAGTTCAGCCGATTCCTACGAGCAGTACTTC.

The chain recombines TRBV7-9 with TRBJ1-2; 7 nucleotides agree with TRBD1. Per germline, CDR1 SEHNR and CDR2 FQNEAQ (reference sequence). The length of the CDR3 is 14 residues. Germline trimming cut 7 bases from V and 3 bases from J; bases unmatched to any gene: 8. In DNA form, the CDR3 reads TGTGCCAGCACCAAAGACAGGGTTGACTATGGCTACACCTTC. Its translation is CASTKDRVDYGYTF.

J is TRBJ2-7 and V is TRBV7-8; D unresolved. Per germline, CDR1 SGHVS and CDR2 FQNEAQ. Trimming pared 2 bases from V and 0 bases from J, leaving 11 bases between. This CDR3 is 15 amino acids long. Written as DNA, the CDR3 is TGTGCCAGCAGCTTAATTCTGGGCAGCTCCTACGAGCAGTACTTC. Translation gives CASSLILGSSYEQYF.

The V gene is TRBV19, the J gene TRBJ1-1; D is unclear. Trimming left V 9 bases short and J 8 bases short, with 13 bases between. Germline V lookup: CDR1 LNHDA, CDR2 SQIVND (reference sequence). CDR3 length: 11 residues. The DNA of the CDR3 is TGTGCCAGCTCCCCCGGCGGGGAAGCTTTCTTT. This translates into CASSPGGEAFF.

The V call is TRBV10-2, the J call TRBJ1-1; 7 bases are a match to TRBD1. Germline values: CDR1 WSHSY, CDR2 SAAADI. CDR3 length equals 13 residues. J was trimmed by 12 bases and V by 6 bases; bases with no gene match: 13. CDR3 in amino acids: CASRDGTVLLSFF. The CDR3 nucleotides read TGCGCCAGCAGGGATGGGACAGTTCTCTTGTCTTTCTTT.

V is TRBV12-5 and J is TRBJ2-1, with 13 bases that match TRBD2. Germline CDR1 and CDR2: LGHNT and FRNRAP. Trimming took 1 base from V and 7 from J; bases not matched to a gene: 7. CDR3 length equals 17 residues. The CDR3 region is CASGLDRLAGGPNEQFF. As DNA, the CDR3 is TGTGCTAGTGGTTTGGACAGACTAGCGGGGGGCCCAAATGAGCAGTTCTTC.